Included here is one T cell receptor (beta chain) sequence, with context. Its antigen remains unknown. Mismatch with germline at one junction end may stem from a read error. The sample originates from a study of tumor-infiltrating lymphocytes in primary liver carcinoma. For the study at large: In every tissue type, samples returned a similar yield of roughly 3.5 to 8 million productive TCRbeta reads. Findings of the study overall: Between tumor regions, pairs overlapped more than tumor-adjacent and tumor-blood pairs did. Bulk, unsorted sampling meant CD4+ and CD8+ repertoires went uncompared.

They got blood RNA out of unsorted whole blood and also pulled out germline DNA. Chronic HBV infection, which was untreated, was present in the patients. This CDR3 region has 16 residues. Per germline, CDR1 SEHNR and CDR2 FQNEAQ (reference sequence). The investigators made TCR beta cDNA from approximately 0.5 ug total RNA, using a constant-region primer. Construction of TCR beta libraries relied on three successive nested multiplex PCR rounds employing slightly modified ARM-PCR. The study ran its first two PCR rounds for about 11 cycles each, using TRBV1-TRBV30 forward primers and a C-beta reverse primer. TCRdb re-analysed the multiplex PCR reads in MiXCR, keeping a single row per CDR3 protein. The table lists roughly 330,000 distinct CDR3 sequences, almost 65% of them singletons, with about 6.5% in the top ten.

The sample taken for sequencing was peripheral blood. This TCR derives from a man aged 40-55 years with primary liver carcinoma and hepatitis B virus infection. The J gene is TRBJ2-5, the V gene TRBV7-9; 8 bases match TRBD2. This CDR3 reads CAGSLGPAGDQETQYF. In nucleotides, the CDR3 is TGTGCCGGCAGTCTAGGTCCAGCGGGGGACCAAGAGACCCAGTACTTC.